A selection of T cell receptor beta chains follows, all from one sample in a study of blood T cell repertoires in COVID-19. The assay was immunoSEQ multiplex PCR, and TCRdb's table has in-frame clones only and misses some. This sample yields around 210,000 clones, of which around 90% are seen a single time; around 8% belongs to the top ten. Sequences were obtained from PBMCs or T cells enriched from blood (not recorded which). The receptors come from a woman between 18 and 29 years old who had recovered from COVID-19. The CDR3 runs from the conserved cysteine through the conserved F or W. The D gene is left open where the match is weak. Expanded clones get a size class; other rows say once, few or many, or leave the size out.

>TRBV5-1|-|TRBD1|TRBJ1-2
TGCGCCAGCAGCAGGACAGGAACCAACTATGGCTACACCTTC
CASSRTGTNYGYTF
>TRBV6-5|-|-|TRBJ1-5
TGTGCCAGCAGTTACACGGGACTTAGCAATCAGCCCCAGCATTTT
CASSYTGLSNQPQHF
>TRBV5-5|-|-|TRBJ1-5
TGTGCCAGCAGCTTGAATGCAGGGGCCAATCAGCCCCAGCATTTT
CASSLNAGANQPQHF
>TRBV5-1|few|TRBD1|TRBJ2-7
TGCGCCAGCAGCCTTCGACAGGGGGGCGAGCAGTACTTC
CASSLRQGGEQYF
>TRBV6-5|-|-|TRBJ2-2
TGTGCCAGCACGAAACCTACAGGGCGTACCGGGGAGCTGTTTTTT
CASTKPTGRTGELFF
>TRBV9|-|TRBD1|TRBJ2-2
TGTGCCAGCAGCGTAGAACCTGGACAGGGCGGAACCGGGGAGCTGTTTTTT
CASSVEPGQGGTGELFF
>TRBV18|-|-|TRBJ1-3
TGTGCCAGCTCACCTAGTTCCTCTGGAAACACCATATATTTT
CASSPSSSGNTIYF
>TRBV6-5|-|-|TRBJ2-2
TGTGCCAGTTCTAGCGACACCGGGGAGCTGTTTTTT
CASSSDTGELFF
>TRBV10-3|-|-|TRBJ2-3
TGTGCCATTGTTCTCTCCACAGATACGCAGTATTTT
CAIVLSTDTQYF
>TRBV5-1|-|TRBD1|TRBJ2-7
TGCGCCAGCAGCTTGGGACAGGGGGCCTACGAGCAGTACTTC
CASSLGQGAYEQYF
>TRBV4-1|once|TRBD1|TRBJ1-6
TGCGCCAGCAGCCAAGGCCGGGACAGGGGGAATTCACCCCTCCACTTT
CASSQGRDRGNSPLHF
>TRBV5-1|-|-|TRBJ2-3
TGCGCCAGCAGCTTGGAGGGGGATAGCACAGATACGCAGTATTTT
CASSLEGDSTDTQYF
>TRBV9|-|-|TRBJ2-7
TGTGCCAGCAGCGTTTCTAACTCCTACGAGCAGTACTTC
CASSVSNSYEQYF
>TRBV28|-|TRBD1|TRBJ2-7
TGTGCCAGCAGTTTAAAGGGGGCCCCGCAGTACTTC
CASSLKGAPQYF
>TRBV5-1|-|TRBD2|TRBJ2-3
TGCGCCAGCAGCTTGGCCGGGACTAGGACAGATACGCAGTATTTT
CASSLAGTRTDTQYF
>TRBV11-2|-|TRBD2|TRBJ2-5
TGTGCCAGCAGCTTAGGGACTAGCGGGGATGCCGAGACCCAGTACTTC
CASSLGTSGDAETQYF
>TRBV25-1|-|TRBD1|TRBJ1-1
TGTGCCAGCAGGATTCAGGGGGAGAACACTGAAGCTTTCTTT
CASRIQGENTEAFF
>TRBV7-9|-|TRBD2|TRBJ2-5
TGTGCCAGCAGCTCACGCCTCCGGGAGGGCCAAGAGACCCAGTACTTC
CASSSRLREGQETQYF
>TRBV5-1|-|TRBD1|TRBJ1-6
TGCGCCAGCAGCCAGACTGGGGGACAGTATTTAAGATCACCCCTCCACTTT
CASSQTGGQYLRSPLHF
>TRBV10-3|-|-|TRBJ1-4
TGTGCCATCAGTCCGACGGACAATAATGAAAAACTGTTTTTT
CAISPTDNNEKLFF
>TRBV9|-|-|TRBJ2-1
TGTGCCAGCAGCGGACTGGACACCCCCAATGAGCAGTTCTTC
CASSGLDTPNEQFF
>TRBV30|-|-|TRBJ2-2
TGTGCCTGGAGTTGGCGGCTAGCAGATGTTTCGAACACCGGGGAGCTGTTTTTT
CAWSWRLADVSNTGELFF
>TRBV20-1|-|TRBD2|TRBJ2-4
TGCAGTGCTAGTGGAAGCGGGGGGGCCGGGGAGGTCAAAAACATTCAGTACTTC
CSASGSGGAGEVKNIQYF
>TRBV29-1|-|TRBD2|TRBJ2-7
TGCAGCGTCCAACTTAGCGGGGCGTACGAGCAGTACTTC
CSVQLSGAYEQYF